Each of the 30 T cell receptor beta chains below was sequenced from the same sample in a study of early T cells in non-severe SARS-CoV-2 infection. TCRdb re-called the 5' RACE reads through MiXCR, storing one row per CDR3 protein. Counted here are 37,000 or so distinct CDR3 sequences, roughly 5% occurring once; the ten biggest clones make up more than 25%. Sequencing was done on a sample of whole blood. The receptors here all came from an adult who was a healthcare worker with PCR-confirmed SARS-CoV-2 infection or an uninfected control (not recorded which).

This clonotype has ten or more counts. This rearrangement joins TRBV12-3 or TRBV12-4 to TRBJ2-3, with 10 positions matching TRBD2. Trimming took 4 bases from V and 0 from J; bases not matched to a gene: 4. The CDR3 totals 16 residues. CDR3 loop: CASSSLAGASTDTQYF. The CDR3 DNA reads as TGTGCCAGCAGTTCTCTAGCGGGGGCTAGCACAGATACGCAGTATTTT.

In its sample, this clonotype was seen many times. J is TRBJ2-1 and V is TRBV12-5; 8 bases match TRBD1. Germline loops: CDR1 LGHNT, CDR2 FRNRAP. V gave up 3 bases and J gave up 3 bases; unmatched junction bases: 1. The CDR3 covers 14 residues. CDR3: CASGLGQGYNEQFF. The CDR3 coding sequence is TGTGCTAGTGGTTTAGGACAGGGCTACAATGAGCAGTTCTTC. Full variable domain (missing parts from reference TRBV12-5 and TRBJ2-1): DARVTQTPRHKVTEMGQEVTMRCQPILGHNTVFWYRQTMMQGLELLAYFRNRAPLDDSGMPKDRFSAEMPDATLATLKIQPSEPRDSAVYFCASGLGQGYNEQFFGPGTRLTVL.

The table lists this clonotype with many counts. The chain couples TRBV7-3 to TRBJ2-1; TRBD2 matches 16 bases. V lost 5 bases, J lost 13 bases, and 5 bases stayed unmatched. CDR1 SGHTA and CDR2 FQGTGA come from the germline V gene. The CDR3 is made up of 14 amino acids. The CDR3 loop is CASSPGTSGGAQFF. The CDR3 DNA reads as TGTGCCAGCAGCCCGGGGACTAGCGGGGGGGCCCAGTTCTTC.

This clonotype came up a few times. This chain connects TRBV6-1 to TRBJ1-6; D is uncertain. The germline gives CDR1 MNHNS, CDR2 SASEGT. V was clipped by 7 bases and J by 7 bases, with 11 bases between them. The CDR3 is made up of 13 amino acids. The CDR3 spells CASILGGNSPLHF. CDR3 bases: TGTGCCAGCATACTTGGAGGCAATTCACCCCTCCACTTT.

This clonotype has at least ten counts. V and J are TRBV18 and TRBJ2-5, with 11 bases identical to TRBD1. This CDR3 region has 14 residues. V lost 4 bases and J lost 5; bases outside the gene matches: 3. The germline CDR1 and CDR2 sequences are KGHSH and LQKENI. CDR3 sequence: CASSRDRGYETQYF. The CDR3 bases are TGTGCCAGCTCACGGGACAGGGGGTACGAGACCCAGTACTTC.

The table lists this clonotype with many counts. The rearrangement uses TRBV7-6 and TRBJ2-2, with 8 bases matching TRBD1. The germline V gene encodes CDR1 SGHVS and CDR2 FNYEAQ. The CDR3 loop spans 15 amino acids. V dropped 5 bases and J dropped 4; count of bases not matched to a gene: 6. The CDR3 sequence is CASSPTGAGTGELFF. The DNA for the CDR3 is TGTGCCAGCAGCCCGACAGGGGCCGGCACCGGGGAGCTGTTTTTT.

This clonotype was seen ten or more times. J is TRBJ2-3 and V is TRBV12-3 or TRBV12-4, with TRBD1 identical over 7 bases. After removal of 3 bases from V and 4 bases from J, the junction contained 4 bases not matched to a gene. CDR3 length: 14 amino acids. CDR3 sequence: CASSFDRVADTQYF. CDR3 DNA sequence: TGTGCCAGCAGTTTCGACAGGGTGGCAGATACGCAGTATTTT.

This clonotype was seen at least ten times. The V gene is TRBV7-2, the J gene TRBJ2-7; D is uncertain. The CDR3 length is 13 residues. Germline V gene data show CDR1 as SGHTA and CDR2 as FQGNSA. Trimming left V 5 bases short and J 4 bases short, with 12 bases between. CDR3 DNA: TGTGCCAGCAGCCTTCAGACCGATTACGAGCAGTACTTC. Translation gives CASSLQTDYEQYF.

The chain couples TRBV7-8 to TRBJ2-7, with TRBD2 as a possible D gene (7 bases). CDR1 and CDR2 (germline): SGHVS, FQNEAQ. Trimming took 5 bases from V and 1 from J, leaving 9 bases between them. The CDR3 runs to 13 residues. This chain's CDR3 is CASSSGTSYEQYF. Here the CDR3 DNA reads TGTGCCAGCAGCAGCGGGACATCCTACGAGCAGTACTTC.

The table lists this clonotype with many counts. The chain combines TRBV7-2 with TRBJ2-3; D is uncertain. The length of the CDR3 is 13 residues. The V gene lost 5 bases and the J gene lost 0 bases, with 6 bases spanning the gap. Germline-derived CDR1 and CDR2 are SGHTA and FQGNSA. The CDR3 loop is CASSPESTDTQYF. DNA for the CDR3: TGTGCCAGCAGCCCCGAGAGCACAGATACGCAGTATTTT.

This clonotype was detected only a few times. The chain uses TRBV7-6 and TRBJ2-6; 8 bases map to TRBD1. The length of the CDR3 is 17 residues. Germline V lookup: CDR1 SGHVS, CDR2 FNYEAQ. V shed 1 base, J shed 0 bases, and the junction held 2 bases outside the gene matches. CDR3: CASSLGTGGSGANVLTF. Written as DNA, the CDR3 is TGTGCCAGCAGCTTAGGCACAGGGGGCTCTGGGGCCAACGTCCTGACTTTC.

This chain links TRBV5-1 with TRBJ2-2; D gene unclear. In germline, CDR1 is SGHRS, CDR2 YFSETQ. V lost 1 base and J 7 bases, leaving 5 bases between the germline ends. This CDR3 region has 12 residues. The CDR3 spells CASSLNYGELFF. For the CDR3, the DNA is TGCGCCAGCAGCTTGAATTACGGGGAGCTGTTTTTT.

At least ten counts were recorded for this clonotype. CDR3 nucleotide sequence: TGTGCCAGCAGCTTAGCCCGGACAGCTCCTAGCACAGATACGCAGTATTTT. This encodes CASSLARTAPSTDTQYF. The V and J genes are TRBV7-8 and TRBJ2-3, with D perhaps TRBD1 (6 bases). Germline V gives CDR1 SGHVS, CDR2 FQNEAQ. The V end was cut by 0 bases, the J end by 0 bases, with 13 bases between. The CDR3 length is 17 residues.

This clonotype appeared many times. The rearrangement uses TRBV24-1 and TRBJ2-5; 8 bases align to TRBD2. This CDR3 region has 17 residues. Germline CDR1 and CDR2: KGHDR and SFDVKD. J was trimmed by 3 bases and V by 7 bases; bases with no gene match: 15. CDR3: CATSRGPGLVGEETQYF. CDR3 bases: TGTGCCACCAGCCGAGGTCCGGGACTAGTTGGTGAAGAGACCCAGTACTTC.

This clonotype was detected many times. V is TRBV12-3 or TRBV12-4 and J is TRBJ1-4, with D possibly being TRBD1 (6 bases). The ends were cut back, 2 bases at V and 8 bases at J, with 21 bases in the middle. This CDR3 is built from 17 residues. The CDR3 nucleotides are TGTGCCAGCAGTTTAATTCCCTCGAGGGGGTTAAGCGAAAAACTGTTTTTT. Protein: CASSLIPSRGLSEKLFF.

This clonotype was detected many times. The chain links TRBV27 to TRBJ2-1, with a possible D match to TRBD1 (7 bases). The CDR3 covers 18 residues. Germline CDR1 is MNHEY and CDR2 is SMNVEV (reference sequence). The germline V and J ends were trimmed by 1 base and 4 bases, with 20 bases remaining between them. This CDR3 reads CASSLYPPSQGGYNEQFF. CDR3 in DNA: TGTGCCAGCAGTTTATATCCTCCTTCCCAGGGGGGATACAATGAGCAGTTCTTC.

This clonotype was detected a few times. The chain joins TRBV30 to TRBJ2-3; 12 positions match TRBD2. Germline assignment: CDR1 GTSNPN and CDR2 SVGIG (reference sequence). The CDR3 is 15 amino acids. After removal of 5 bases from V and 8 bases from J, the junction contained 11 bases not matched to a gene. Here the CDR3 DNA reads TGTGCCTGGGGGACTAGCGGGCCCCGGCGCGCTACGCAGTATTTT. Amino acids: CAWGTSGPRRATQYF.

This clonotype was counted many times. The rearrangement links TRBV12-3 or TRBV12-4 to TRBJ1-1; TRBD1 is a possible D gene (5 bases). The V and J ends lost 3 bases and 8 bases respectively, with 13 bases between them. This CDR3 region has 13 residues. The CDR3 spells CASSLWGVDEAFF. CDR3 DNA: TGTGCCAGCAGTTTGTGGGGGGTTGACGAAGCTTTCTTT.

This clonotype was observed at least ten times. This chain connects TRBV4-2 to TRBJ2-3, with 10 positions matching TRBD2. V lost 0 bases, J lost 8 bases, and 11 bases stayed unmatched. Germline CDR1 reads LGHNA; CDR2 reads YNFKEQ. The CDR3 contains 17 residues. For the CDR3, the DNA is TGTGCCAGCAGCCAAGATAGAGGAGCGGGAGGGCCAGGTACGCAGTATTTT. Its protein product is CASSQDRGAGGPGTQYF.

This clonotype was seen ten or more times. The chain joins TRBV28 to TRBJ2-7; D remains ambiguous. Germline V lookup: CDR1 MDHEN, CDR2 SYDVKM. The CDR3 extends over 13 amino acids. V gave up 6 bases and J gave up 3 bases, with 12 bases separating them. CDR3 amino acids: CASSPRADYEQYF. The CDR3 DNA sequence: TGTGCCAGCAGCCCCCGGGCCGACTACGAGCAGTACTTC.

This clonotype was observed a few times. The chain carries TRBV10-3 and TRBJ2-3; TRBD1 matches 9 bases. Germline V gene sequence: CDR1 ENHRY, CDR2 SYGVKD. Losses at the gene ends were 6 bases for V and 3 bases for J; bases not matched to a gene: 10. The CDR3 covers 16 residues. The CDR3 protein is CAISPSTGGWTDTQYF. CDR3 coding DNA: TGTGCCATCAGCCCCTCGACAGGGGGGTGGACAGATACGCAGTATTTT.

This clonotype was seen a few times. The chain has TRBV7-8 and TRBJ2-7; TRBD1 or TRBD2 may be the D gene (5 bases each). Germline-derived CDR1 and CDR2 are SGHVS and FQNEAQ. This CDR3 has 13 residues. V dropped 4 bases and J dropped 2 bases, with 9 bases sitting between them. CDR3 in amino acids: CASSWDPTYEQYF. CDR3 sequence (DNA): TGTGCCAGCAGCTGGGACCCCACCTACGAGCAGTACTTC.

The table lists this clonotype with a few counts. The chain is built from TRBV6-6 and TRBJ2-3; TRBD2 matches at 16 bases. Germline assignment: CDR1 MNHNY and CDR2 SVGAGI (reference sequence). The V gene end was trimmed by 2 bases and the J gene end by 9 bases; junction bases not matched to a gene: 8. The CDR3 sequence is 17 residues long. CDR3 sequence (DNA): TGTGCCAGCAGTTACCCGGGACTAGCGGGGGGGCCGGCCACGCAGTATTTT. Translation: CASSYPGLAGGPATQYF.

This clonotype was counted many times. The CDR3 DNA sequence: TGTGCCAGCAGCTTAGATAACCAGGGAATCCAGCCCCAGCATTTT. It is translated as CASSLDNQGIQPQHF. The chain has TRBV7-2 and TRBJ1-5; a weak D match, TRBD1 (5 bases). Trimming took off 1 base at V and 7 bases at J, with 14 bases between the two ends. The V gene's germline CDR1 is SGHTA and CDR2 FQGNSA. The CDR3 runs to 15 residues.

This clonotype was observed at least ten times. The rearrangement joins TRBV7-6 to TRBJ2-3, with TRBD2 as a possible D gene (6 bases). Germline assignment: CDR1 SGHVS and CDR2 FNYEAQ. The CDR3 is 14 residues long. The V end lost 5 bases, the J end lost 2 bases, and 11 bases lay between the germline ends. CDR3 protein: CASSGRGTTDTQYF. The CDR3 DNA is TGTGCCAGCAGCGGTCGGGGGACCACAGATACGCAGTATTTT.

This clonotype has at least ten counts. The CDR3 is CAWSVRRGVAYEQYF. The DNA of the CDR3 is TGTGCCTGGAGTGTACGTCGGGGAGTAGCCTACGAGCAGTACTTC. V and J are TRBV30 and TRBJ2-7, with D tentatively TRBD2 (5 bases). This CDR3 region has 15 residues. Trimming took 0 bases from V and 2 from J, leaving 14 bases between them. The germline V gene encodes CDR1 GTSNPN and CDR2 SVGIG (reference sequence).

This clonotype occurred many times. The V and J genes are TRBV5-6 and TRBJ1-3; the D is unclear. CDR1 is SGHDT and CDR2 is YYEEEE in the germline V gene. The V and J ends lost 3 bases and 1 base respectively, with 17 bases between them. This CDR3 has 17 residues. CDR3 protein: CASSSTHLQESGNTIYF. The DNA for the CDR3 is TGTGCCAGCAGCTCCACACACCTTCAGGAATCTGGAAACACCATATATTTT.

This clonotype was counted at least ten times. CDR3 residues: CASSLFIVRRGNEQFF. CDR3 sequence (DNA): TGTGCCAGCAGTTTATTCATAGTCCGACGGGGCAATGAGCAGTTCTTC. The rearrangement links TRBV27 to TRBJ2-1, with D possibly matching TRBD2 (5 bases). The CDR3 extends over 16 amino acids. Deletions cut 1 base from V and 6 bases from J, with 16 bases between. Germline V gene sequence: CDR1 MNHEY, CDR2 SMNVEV (reference sequence).

Many counts were recorded for this clonotype. This chain joins TRBV12-3 or TRBV12-4 and TRBJ2-1; 10 nucleotides match TRBD2. The CDR3 contains 15 residues. With V trimmed by 6 bases and J by 5 bases, 7 bases remained unmatched. The DNA for the CDR3 is TGTGCCAGCAGCCGGCGGACTAGCGGAAACAATGAGCAGTTCTTC. It codes for CASSRRTSGNNEQFF.

This clonotype was seen at least ten times. Germline and junction disagree at one end, which may indicate a read error. The V gene is TRBV14, the J gene TRBJ2-3; D possibly matches TRBD1 or TRBD2 (5 bases each). The CDR3 runs 13 residues. The germline V gene has CDR1 SGHDN and CDR2 FVKESK. The CDR3 loop is CASRQRGSDTHYF. The CDR3 coding sequence is TGTGCCAGCAGACAGAGGGGCTCCGATACGCACTATTTT.